The sequence of this T cell receptor beta chain was determined in a study of human T cells and chemical hapten exposure. In the study overall: Patch tests put 0.01% DPC on the upper back, read at 6 days.

Time point: patch test 2, 6 weeks after DPC sensitization. As for treatment: therapeutic diphenylcyclopropenone sensitization with weekly scalp DPC. The CDR3 covers 17 residues. The germline V and J ends were trimmed by 2 bases and 3 bases, with 17 bases remaining between them. CDR1 and CDR2 (germline): MNHNY, SVGAGI (reference sequence). TCRdb ran MiXCR on the RACE reads and lists one entry per CDR3 protein. Of tens of thousands of distinct CDR3 sequences in the sample, under 11% were seen once. The receptor comes from a woman between 45 and 60 years old with alopecia areata. Some clones in this sample may be carry-over from other donors' samples. The chain is built from TRBV6-6 and TRBJ2-1; the D gene is possibly TRBD2 (6 bases). Sample: whole blood, taken in connection with sensitization to the hapten diphenylcyclopropenone (DPC). CDR3 region: CASSYSGISGVYNEQFF. Written as DNA, the CDR3 is TGTGCCAGCAGTTACAGTGGGATTAGCGGTGTCTACAATGAGCAGTTCTTC.